In its sample, the clone carrying this TCR beta chain was seen many times. CDR1 is SNHLY and CDR2 is FYNNEI in the germline V gene. The junction had 7 bases not matched to a gene; V was cut back by 6 bases and J by 3 bases. The CDR3 is 15 amino acids. This record comes from a study of neurological immune-mediated disorders. MiXCR was run by TCRdb on the 5' RACE reads, yielding one entry per CDR3 protein. The sample consists of 11,000 to 15,000 distinct CDR3 sequences, approximately 7% of them appearing once. The sequence was obtained from a woman aged 40 to 55 in good health. The specimen sequenced was CD8+ T cells from blood. The gene calls are TRBV2 and TRBJ2-2; TRBD1 agrees at 7 bases. The CDR3: CASRGGQLHTGELFF. The DNA of the CDR3 is TGTGCCAGCAGAGGGGGACAGCTTCACACCGGGGAGCTGTTTTTT.